The present T cell receptor beta chain was sequenced within a study of blood T cell repertoires in COVID-19. Method: immunoSEQ multiplex PCR; TCRdb's copy keeps in-frame clones and lacks some. The sample holds under 200,000 clones; more than 75% are singletons and the top ten take approximately 0.5%. J was trimmed by 4 bases and V by 4 bases; bases with no gene match: 6. CDR3 size: 15 residues. The V gene's germline CDR1 is SGHRS and CDR2 YFSETQ. Sequenced: peripheral blood. The TCR originated in a man aged 60 to 75 with COVID-19, enrolled during active disease. The rearrangement links TRBV5-1 to TRBJ2-2; 8 positions match TRBD2. The CDR3 is CASSPVAGITGELFF. CDR3 coding DNA: TGCGCCAGCAGCCCCGTAGCGGGGATCACCGGGGAGCTGTTTTTT.